This T cell receptor (beta chain) originates from a study of CD8+CD57+ T cells in acquired aplastic anemia. Study in general: Sorted CD4+ and CD8+ cells gave an average of around 3.1 ug of DNA.

This clonotype has a count of ten or more. Germline-derived CDR1 and CDR2 are LNHDA and SQIVND (reference sequence). CDR3 size: 13 residues. Trimming left V 4 bases short and J 2 bases short, with 9 bases between. The authors sequenced patients whose flow cytometry had shown CD8+CD57+ cell expansion. Severe acquired aplastic anemia was present in all patients. Template material for TCR beta VDJ and CDR3 profiling consisted of genomic DNA. One entry per CDR3 protein, called by TCRdb with MiXCR from the reads. The data contain roughly 170,000 distinct CDR3 sequences, roughly 50% of them seen just once; the ten biggest clones take up roughly 13%.

This clonotype was obtained from a human donor with aplastic anemia. The sequenced sample was sorted CD4+, CD8+, or CD8+CD57+ T cells (not recorded which) from PBMCs. The chain joins TRBV19 to TRBJ2-7; D not certain. Here the CDR3 reads CASSKYTTYEQYF. CDR3 nucleotide sequence: TGTGCCAGTAGTAAGTATACCACCTACGAGCAGTACTTC.